This entry features one T cell receptor (beta chain) sequence. Clones were sequenced by immunoSEQ multiplex PCR, and TCRdb holds only the in-frame ones, with some missing. The table shows about 93,000 clones, with 85% to 90% occurring only once. V dropped 6 bases and J dropped 3; count of bases not matched to a gene: 7. The CDR3 totals 14 residues. From germline, CDR1 is MDHEN and CDR2 SYDVKM. This sample is drawn from a study of blood T cell repertoires in COVID-19. At the level of the study: PBMCs, B-cell-depleted T cells, or T cells were the source of the cDNA or gDNA that made up the material.

The chain combines TRBV28 with TRBJ1-2; 7 bases are a match to TRBD1. What was sequenced was peripheral blood. The source is a human donor with active COVID-19. The donor label of this sample is uncertain. The CDR3 DNA sequence: TGTGCCAGCAGAAATGCCGGGACAGACTATGGCTACACCTTC. Its protein product is CASRNAGTDYGYTF.